This TCR beta chain was captured in a study of T cell repertoires in cytomegalovirus infection. On the study more broadly: Public signatures in TCR beta pointed to CMV infection and matching HLA type.

Study-level points and caveats: Across the ex vivo response, the dominant clonotypes were HLA-C-restricted CMV-specific TCR beta clonotypes.

The CDR3 length is 15 residues. V gave up 5 bases and J gave up 5 bases, with 15 bases separating them. The germline V gene encodes CDR1 SGHTA and CDR2 FQGNSA. This clonotype came up many times. Its antigen remains unknown. TCRdb analysed the reads with MiXCR anew, one entry per CDR3 protein. The sample holds some 680,000 distinct CDR3 sequences, approximately 40% seen once. The V call is TRBV7-2, the J call TRBJ2-2; D unclear. The origin of this receptor is a human donor in good health (CMV status not recorded). Some clones in this sample may be carry-over from other donors' samples. Sequenced sample: PBMCs. The CDR3 loop reads CASSQILGGTGELFF. The CDR3 DNA sequence: TGTGCCAGCAGCCAGATCCTAGGTGGGACCGGGGAGCTGTTTTTT.